The source of this T cell receptor beta chain is a study of blood T cell repertoires in COVID-19. The CDR3 runs to 16 residues. Germline-derived CDR1 and CDR2 are LNHNV and YYDKDF (reference sequence). The V segment lost 3 bases and the J segment 3 bases; nucleotides outside the gene matches: 7. Ages ranged from about 18 to 100 years, with residence in some 25 US areas. The authors' processing: Amplifying reference gene primers gave estimates of nucleated cell counts. Produced via immunoSEQ multiplex PCR; TCRdb's table is partial and in-frame only. D and trimming were read from the DNA, whereas the V and J calls and clone size are those reported in that table. The top ten hold about 2.3% of the sample, which has approximately 140,000 clones, 84% seen once.

This TCR was sampled from a man in his forties with acute COVID-19. This rearrangement joins TRBV15 to TRBJ2-5; 10 positions agree with TRBD1. The source material was PBMCs or T cells enriched from blood (not recorded which). The CDR3, as DNA: TGTGCCACCAGCAGGCGGACAGGGGGAGAGGAAGAGACCCAGTACTTC. It codes for CATSRRTGGEEETQYF.